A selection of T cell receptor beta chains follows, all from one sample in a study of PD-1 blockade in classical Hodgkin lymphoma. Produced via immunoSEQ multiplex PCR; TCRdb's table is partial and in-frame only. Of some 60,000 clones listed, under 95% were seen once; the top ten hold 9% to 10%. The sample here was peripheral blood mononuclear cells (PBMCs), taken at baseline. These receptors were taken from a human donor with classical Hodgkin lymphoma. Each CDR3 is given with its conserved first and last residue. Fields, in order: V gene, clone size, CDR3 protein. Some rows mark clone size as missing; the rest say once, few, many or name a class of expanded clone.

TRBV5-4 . CASSPGPTNYGYTF
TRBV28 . CASSPLAGEVYEQYF
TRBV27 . CASSLTGNWYEQYF
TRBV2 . CASSVVEKLFF
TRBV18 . CASSPGGSSYNSPLHF
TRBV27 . CASSRAEATGGREQYF
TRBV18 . CASSLRGSNNEQFF
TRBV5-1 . CASSLGQMGSNQPQHF
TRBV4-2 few CASSQEDGLEETQYF
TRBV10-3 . CAIRNLGTGELFF
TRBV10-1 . CASRALTDTQYF
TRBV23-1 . CASPSAGQRNYEQYF
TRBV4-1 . CASSQAPLGAGGELFF
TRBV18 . CASSPETRLVLGELFF
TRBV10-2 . CASGPTSGMAETQYF
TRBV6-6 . CASSPQGGTEAFF
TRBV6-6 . CASNQAGAYEQYF
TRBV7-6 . CASRQFGLAGGETQYF
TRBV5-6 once CASSSTNPQEKLFF
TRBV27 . CASSPILGGGPWNEQFF
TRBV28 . CASRNRGGQTGELFF
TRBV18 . CASSLTYQETQYF
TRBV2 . CASSPRFSGVSGANVLTF
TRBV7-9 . CASREGLAGGPYNEQFF
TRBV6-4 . CASSAPGEVSYEQYF
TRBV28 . CASSGGGRSYEQYF
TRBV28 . CASSFQETQYF
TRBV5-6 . CASSFGFSSSYNEQFF
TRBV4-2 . CASSPGTSSYEQYF
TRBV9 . CASSSRGDTEAFF
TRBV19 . CASSSGGALGTQYF
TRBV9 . CASSAPSGQETQYF
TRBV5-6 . CASSLGGEQYF
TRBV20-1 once CSATRYEQYF
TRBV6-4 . CASSAIDRGVDQPQHF
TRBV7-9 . CASSLGETLVYGYTF